The 9 T cell receptor beta chains listed next were all sequenced from one sample in a study of OX40 agonist ivuxolimab in advanced cancers. The library was produced with the immunoSEQ multiplex PCR assay. The table was pulled from immuneACCESS by TCRdb, which kept in-frame rearrangements only. Such tables lose some clones; where checked, under half of the loss comes from unresolved V genes, and the rest has no known cause. The sample yields approximately 70,000 clones; 85% to 90% were counted once. 5% to 6.5% of the sample belongs to the ten largest clones. The source was CD4+ or CD8+ T cells sorted from blood, collected in a trial of the OX40 agonist ivuxolimab. These TCRs come from an adult with an advanced solid tumor such as melanoma, head and neck, liver or kidney cancer.

The chain joins TRBV5-1 to TRBJ2-7, with a weak D call TRBD1 (5 bases). CDR1 is SGHRS, CDR2 YFSETQ, per germline. V lost 2 bases and J 3 bases, leaving 12 bases between the germline ends. The CDR3 length is 14 residues. The CDR3 DNA follows: TGCGCCAGCAGCTTTCAGGGTGGCATCTACGAGCAGTACTTC. Translated: CASSFQGGIYEQYF. The full variable domain, rest sourced from reference TRBV5-1 and TRBJ2-7, is KAGVTQTPRYLIKTRGQQVTLSCSPISGHRSVSWYQQTPGQGLQFLFEYFSETQRNKGNFPGRFSGRQFSNSRSEMNVSTLELGDSALYLCASSFQGGIYEQYFGPGTRLTVT.

This clone has only one observation. The chain carries TRBV4-1 and TRBJ1-2; D gene ambiguous. The V end lost 0 bases, the J end lost 4 bases, and 12 bases lay between the germline ends. CDR1 is MGHRA and CDR2 is YSYEKL in the germline V gene. There are 15 residues in the CDR3. The DNA for the CDR3 is TGCGCCAGCAGCCAAGATCAAGTTACCCTCTATGGCTACACCTTC. Translated, it gives CASSQDQVTLYGYTF.

The chain joins TRBV30 to TRBJ2-7; possible D gene TRBD2, 6 bases. The V end lost 1 base, the J end lost 0 bases, and 10 bases lay between the germline ends. Germline lookup yields CDR1 GTSNPN and CDR2 SVGIG (reference sequence). The CDR3 is made up of 14 amino acids. CDR3 region: CAWSGGGSSYEQYF. CDR3 bases: TGTGCCTGGAGTGGAGGAGGGAGCTCCTACGAGCAGTACTTC.

Turning to this clone: The same CDR3 is also encoded by other DNA sequences in this sample. The chain is built from TRBV18 and TRBJ2-7, with 8 bases that match TRBD1. The CDR3 runs 13 residues. Per the germline V gene, CDR1 is KGHSH and CDR2 is LQKENI. Trimming cost V 1 base and J 7 bases; bases outside gene matches: 3. The CDR3 protein is CASSPLDRGEQYF. The CDR3 region has the DNA TGTGCCAGCTCACCACTTGACAGGGGAGAGCAGTACTTC.

This clone occurred once. V usage is TRBV7-9 and J usage is TRBJ1-1, with TRBD1 matching 10 bases. The CDR3 is 16 residues long. From germline, CDR1 is SEHNR and CDR2 FQNEAQ (reference sequence). V gave up 3 bases and J gave up 1 base; unmatched junction bases: 5. The CDR3: CASSFGDRGRNTEAFF. CDR3 DNA sequence: TGTGCCAGCAGCTTTGGGGACAGGGGCCGGAACACTGAAGCTTTCTTT.

This clone was counted once. V gene TRBV18 combines with J gene TRBJ2-1; no firm D call. Deletions cut 3 bases from V and 2 bases from J, with 11 bases between. There are 15 residues in the CDR3. Germline CDR1 KGHSH, CDR2 LQKENI. This chain's CDR3 is CASSPALFPYNEQFF. CDR3 sequence (DNA): TGTGCCAGCTCACCGGCCCTTTTCCCCTACAATGAGCAGTTCTTC.

The V gene is TRBV2, the J gene TRBJ2-7; D ambiguous. CDR3 length: 14 residues. Germline V lookup: CDR1 SNHLY, CDR2 FYNNEI. The V and J ends lost 7 bases and 2 bases respectively, with 15 bases between them. The DNA of the CDR3 is TGTGCCAGCACCCCAGCGCGATCCACCTACGAGCAGTACTTC. Its protein is CASTPARSTYEQYF. Filled out from reference TRBV2 and TRBJ2-7, the complete variable domain reads EPEVTQTPSHQVTQMGQEVILRCVPISNHLYFYWYRQILGQKVEFLVSFYNNEISEKSEIFDDQFSVERPDGSNFTLKIRSTKLEDSAMYFCASTPARSTYEQYFGPGTRLTVT.

The V and J genes are TRBV28 and TRBJ2-7; a possible D gene is TRBD2 (6 bases). The V end lost 6 bases, the J end lost 6 bases, and 9 bases lay between the germline ends. CDR3 size: 11 residues. Per germline, CDR1 MDHEN and CDR2 SYDVKM. The CDR3 DNA sequence: TGTGCCAGCAGATTGGAGGGCGAGCAGTACTTC. Protein: CASRLEGEQYF.

This clone was observed once. The chain links TRBV4-3 to TRBJ2-7, with 11 bases identical to TRBD2. The CDR3 has 15 residues. V was pared by 2 bases and J by 3 bases, with 3 bases of the junction left unmatched. CDR1 LGHNA and CDR2 YSLEER come from the germline V gene. CDR3 amino acids: CASSQLAGGNYEQYF. The CDR3 bases are TGCGCCAGCAGCCAATTAGCGGGGGGGAACTACGAGCAGTACTTC.